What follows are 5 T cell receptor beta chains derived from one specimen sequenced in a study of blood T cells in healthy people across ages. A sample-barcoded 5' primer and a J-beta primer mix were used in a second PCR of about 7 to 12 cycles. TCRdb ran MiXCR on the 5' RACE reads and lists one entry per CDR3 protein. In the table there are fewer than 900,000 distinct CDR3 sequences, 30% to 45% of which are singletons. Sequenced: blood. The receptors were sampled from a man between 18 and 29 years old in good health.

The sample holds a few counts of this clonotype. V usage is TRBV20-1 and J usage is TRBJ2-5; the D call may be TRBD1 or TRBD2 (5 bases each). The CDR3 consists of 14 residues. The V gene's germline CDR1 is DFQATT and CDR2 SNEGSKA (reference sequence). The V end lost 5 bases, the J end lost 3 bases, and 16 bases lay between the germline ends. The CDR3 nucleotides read TGCAGTGCTCCCACCCGGGACGGGAAAGAGACCCAGTACTTC. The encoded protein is CSAPTRDGKETQYF.

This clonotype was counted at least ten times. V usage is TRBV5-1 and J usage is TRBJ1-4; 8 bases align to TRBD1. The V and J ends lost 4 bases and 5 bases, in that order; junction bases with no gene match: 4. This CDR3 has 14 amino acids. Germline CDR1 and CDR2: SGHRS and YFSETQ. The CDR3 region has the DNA TGCGCCAGCAGCCTGGACAGGGTCAATGAAAAACTGTTTTTT. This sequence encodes CASSLDRVNEKLFF.

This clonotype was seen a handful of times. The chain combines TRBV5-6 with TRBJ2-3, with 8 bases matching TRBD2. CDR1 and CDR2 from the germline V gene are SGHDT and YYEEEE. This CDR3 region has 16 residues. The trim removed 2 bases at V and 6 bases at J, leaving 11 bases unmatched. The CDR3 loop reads CASSFRTSPPMDTQYF. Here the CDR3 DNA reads TGTGCCAGCAGCTTTCGGACTAGCCCGCCCATGGATACGCAGTATTTT.

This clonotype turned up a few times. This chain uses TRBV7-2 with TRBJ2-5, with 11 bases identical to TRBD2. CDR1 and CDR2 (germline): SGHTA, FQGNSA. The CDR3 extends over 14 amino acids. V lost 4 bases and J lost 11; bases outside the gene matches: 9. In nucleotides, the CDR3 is TGTGCCAGCAGCTCTGCTAGCGGGGGGCATGAGCAGTACTTC. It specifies CASSSASGGHEQYF. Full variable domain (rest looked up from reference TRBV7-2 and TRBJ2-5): GAGVSQSPSNKVTEKGKDVELRCDPISGHTALYWYRQSLGQGLEFLIYFQGNSAPDKSGLPSDRFSAERTGGSVSTLTIQRTQQEDSAVYLCASSSASGGHEQYFGPGTRLLVL.

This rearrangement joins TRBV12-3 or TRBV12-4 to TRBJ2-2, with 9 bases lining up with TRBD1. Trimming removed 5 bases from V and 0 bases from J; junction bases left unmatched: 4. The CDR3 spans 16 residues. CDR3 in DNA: TGTGCCAGCAGTCCGACAGGGGGTTCGAACACCGGGGAGCTGTTTTTT. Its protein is CASSPTGGSNTGELFF.